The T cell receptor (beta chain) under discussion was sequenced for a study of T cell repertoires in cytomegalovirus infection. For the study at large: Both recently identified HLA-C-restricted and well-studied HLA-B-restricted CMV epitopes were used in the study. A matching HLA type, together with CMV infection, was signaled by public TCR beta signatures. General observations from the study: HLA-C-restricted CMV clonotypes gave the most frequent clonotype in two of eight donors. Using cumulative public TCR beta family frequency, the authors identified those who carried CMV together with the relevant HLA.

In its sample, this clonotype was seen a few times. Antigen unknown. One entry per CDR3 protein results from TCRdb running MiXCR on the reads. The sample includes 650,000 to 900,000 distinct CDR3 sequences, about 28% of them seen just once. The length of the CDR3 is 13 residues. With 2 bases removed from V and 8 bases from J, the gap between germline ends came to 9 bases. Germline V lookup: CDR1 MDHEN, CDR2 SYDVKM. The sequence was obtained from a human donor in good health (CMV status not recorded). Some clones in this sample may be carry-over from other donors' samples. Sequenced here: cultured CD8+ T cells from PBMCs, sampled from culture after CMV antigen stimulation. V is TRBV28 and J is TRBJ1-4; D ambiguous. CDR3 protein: CASSLTLGEKLFF. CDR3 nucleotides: TGTGCCAGCAGTTTAACCTTAGGGGAAAAACTGTTTTTT. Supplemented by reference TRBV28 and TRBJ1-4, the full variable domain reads DVKVTQSSRYLVKRTGEKVFLECVQDMDHENMFWYRQDPGLGLRLIYFSYDVKMKEKGDIPEGYSVSREKKERFSLILESASTNQTSMYLCASSLTLGEKLFFGSGTQLSVL.